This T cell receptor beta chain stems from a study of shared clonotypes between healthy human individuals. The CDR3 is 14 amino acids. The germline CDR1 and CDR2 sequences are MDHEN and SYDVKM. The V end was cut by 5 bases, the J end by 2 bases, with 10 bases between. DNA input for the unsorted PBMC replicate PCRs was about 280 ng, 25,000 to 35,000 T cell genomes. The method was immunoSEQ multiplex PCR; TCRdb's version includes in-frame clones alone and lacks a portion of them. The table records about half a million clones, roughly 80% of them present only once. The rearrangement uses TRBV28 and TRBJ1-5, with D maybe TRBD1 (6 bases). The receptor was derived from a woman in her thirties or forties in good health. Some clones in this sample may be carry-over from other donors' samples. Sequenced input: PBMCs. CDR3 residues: CASSKGGGNQPQHF. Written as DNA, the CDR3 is TGTGCCAGCAGTAAGGGGGGCGGCAATCAGCCCCAGCATTTT.